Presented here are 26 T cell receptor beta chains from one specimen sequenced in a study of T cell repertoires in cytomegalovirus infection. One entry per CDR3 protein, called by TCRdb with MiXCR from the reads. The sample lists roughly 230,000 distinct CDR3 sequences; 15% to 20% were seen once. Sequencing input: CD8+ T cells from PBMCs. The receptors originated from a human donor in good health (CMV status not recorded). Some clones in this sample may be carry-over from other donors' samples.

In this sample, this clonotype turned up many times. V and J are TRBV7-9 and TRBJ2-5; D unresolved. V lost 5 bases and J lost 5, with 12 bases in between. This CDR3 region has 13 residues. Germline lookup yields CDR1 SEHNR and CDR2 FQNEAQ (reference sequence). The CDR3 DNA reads TGTGCCAGCAGCCCAATCGGCGAGGAGACCCAGTACTTC. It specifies CASSPIGEETQYF.

This CDR3 is CASSFWSGTDYEQYF. The CDR3 coding sequence is TGTGCCAGCAGTTTCTGGTCCGGGACAGACTACGAGCAGTACTTC. This rearrangement joins TRBV6-2 or TRBV6-3 to TRBJ2-7; 7 bases are shared with TRBD1. CDR3 length: 15 amino acids. Unmatched junction bases numbered 9, after V lost 4 bases and J lost 3 bases. Germline V gene data show CDR1 as MNHEY and CDR2 as SVGEGT.

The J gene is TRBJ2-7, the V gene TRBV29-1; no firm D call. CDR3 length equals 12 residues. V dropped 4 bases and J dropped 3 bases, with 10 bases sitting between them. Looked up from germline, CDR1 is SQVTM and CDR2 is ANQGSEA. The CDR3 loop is CSVVGHSYEQYF. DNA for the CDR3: TGCAGCGTTGTAGGGCACAGCTACGAGCAGTACTTC.

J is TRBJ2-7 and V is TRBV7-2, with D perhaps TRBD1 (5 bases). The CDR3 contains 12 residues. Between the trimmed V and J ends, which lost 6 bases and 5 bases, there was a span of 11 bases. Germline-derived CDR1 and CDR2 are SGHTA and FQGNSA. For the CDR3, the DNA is TGTGCCAGCAGATACCAGGGCCACGAGCAGTACTTC. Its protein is CASRYQGHEQYF.

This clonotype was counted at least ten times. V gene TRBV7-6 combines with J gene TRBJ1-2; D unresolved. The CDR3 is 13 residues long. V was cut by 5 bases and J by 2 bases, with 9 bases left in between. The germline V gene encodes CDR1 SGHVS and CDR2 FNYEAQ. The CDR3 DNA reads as TGTGCCAGCAGCCCGGACGGGAACTATGGCTACACCTTC. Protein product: CASSPDGNYGYTF.

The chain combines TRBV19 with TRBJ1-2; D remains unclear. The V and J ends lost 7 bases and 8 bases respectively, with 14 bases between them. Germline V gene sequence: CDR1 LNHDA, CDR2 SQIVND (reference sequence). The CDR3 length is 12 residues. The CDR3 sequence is CASTRDGYGYTF. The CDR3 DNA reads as TGTGCCAGTACTAGAGACGGTTACGGCTACACCTTC.

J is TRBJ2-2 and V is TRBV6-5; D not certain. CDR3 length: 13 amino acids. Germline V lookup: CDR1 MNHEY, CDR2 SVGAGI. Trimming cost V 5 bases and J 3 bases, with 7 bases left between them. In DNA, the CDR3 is TGTGCCAGCAGTAGTGATCACACCGGGGAGCTGTTTTTT. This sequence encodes CASSSDHTGELFF.

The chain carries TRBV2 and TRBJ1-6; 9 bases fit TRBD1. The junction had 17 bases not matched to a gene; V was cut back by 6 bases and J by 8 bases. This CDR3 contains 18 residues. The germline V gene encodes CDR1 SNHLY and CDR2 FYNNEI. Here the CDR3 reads CASSNPGQGLSVDSPLHF. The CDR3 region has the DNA TGTGCCAGCAGCAACCCGGGACAGGGCCTTTCTGTGGATTCACCCCTCCACTTT. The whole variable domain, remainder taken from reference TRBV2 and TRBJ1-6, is EPEVTQTPSHQVTQMGQEVILRCVPISNHLYFYWYRQILGQKVEFLVSFYNNEISEKSEIFDDQFSVERPDGSNFTLKIRSTKLEDSAMYFCASSNPGQGLSVDSPLHFGNGTRLTVT.

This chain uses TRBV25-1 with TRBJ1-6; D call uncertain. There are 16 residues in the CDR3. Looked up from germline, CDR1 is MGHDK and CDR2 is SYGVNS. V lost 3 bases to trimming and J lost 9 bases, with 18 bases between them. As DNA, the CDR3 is TGTGCCAGCAGTGAGATGGCGGCTACCAGTGGTTCACCCCTCCACTTT. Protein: CASSEMAATSGSPLHF. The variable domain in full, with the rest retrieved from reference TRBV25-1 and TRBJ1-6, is EADIYQTPRYLVIGTGKKITLECSQTMGHDKMYWYQQDPGMELHLIHYSYGVNSTEKGDLSSESTVSRIRTEHFPLTLESARPSHTSQYLCASSEMAATSGSPLHFGNGTRLTVT.

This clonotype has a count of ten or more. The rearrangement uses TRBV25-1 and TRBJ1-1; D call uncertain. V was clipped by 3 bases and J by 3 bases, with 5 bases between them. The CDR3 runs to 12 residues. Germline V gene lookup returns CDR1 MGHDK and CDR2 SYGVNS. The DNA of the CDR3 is TGTGCCAGCAGTGACTGGGACACTGAAGCTTTCTTT. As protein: CASSDWDTEAFF. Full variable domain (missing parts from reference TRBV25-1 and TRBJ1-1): EADIYQTPRYLVIGTGKKITLECSQTMGHDKMYWYQQDPGMELHLIHYSYGVNSTEKGDLSSESTVSRIRTEHFPLTLESARPSHTSQYLCASSDWDTEAFFGQGTRLTVV.

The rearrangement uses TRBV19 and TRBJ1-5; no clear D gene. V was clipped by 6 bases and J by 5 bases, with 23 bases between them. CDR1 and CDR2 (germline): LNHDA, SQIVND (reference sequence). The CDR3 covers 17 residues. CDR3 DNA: TGTGCCAGTAGGAACCCCCGGACGAGGAAAGAGGATCAGCCCCAGCATTTT. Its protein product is CASRNPRTRKEDQPQHF.

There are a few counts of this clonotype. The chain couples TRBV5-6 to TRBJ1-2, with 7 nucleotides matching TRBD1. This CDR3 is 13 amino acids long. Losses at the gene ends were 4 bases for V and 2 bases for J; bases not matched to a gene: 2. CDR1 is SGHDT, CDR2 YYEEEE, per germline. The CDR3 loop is CASSGTENYGYTF. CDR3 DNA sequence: TGTGCCAGCAGCGGGACAGAAAACTATGGCTACACCTTC. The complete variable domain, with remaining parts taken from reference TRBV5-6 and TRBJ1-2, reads DAGVTQSPTHLIKTRGQQVTLRCSPKSGHDTVSWYQQALGQGPQFIFQYYEEEERQRGNFPDRFSGHQFPNYSSELNVNALLLGDSALYLCASSGTENYGYTFGSGTRLTVV.

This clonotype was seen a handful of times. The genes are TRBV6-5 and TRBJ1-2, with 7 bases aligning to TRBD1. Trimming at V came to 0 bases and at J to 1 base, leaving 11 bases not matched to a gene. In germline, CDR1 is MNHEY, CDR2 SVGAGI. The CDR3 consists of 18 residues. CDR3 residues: CASSYSRDSSQVNYGYTF. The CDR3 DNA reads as TGTGCCAGCAGTTACTCCCGGGACAGCAGCCAAGTTAACTATGGCTACACCTTC.

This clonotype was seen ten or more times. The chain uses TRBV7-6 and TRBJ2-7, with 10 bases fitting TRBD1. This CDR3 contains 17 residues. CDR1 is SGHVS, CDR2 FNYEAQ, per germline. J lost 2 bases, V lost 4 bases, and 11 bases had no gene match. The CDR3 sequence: CASSSGQGSLGPYEQYF. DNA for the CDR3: TGTGCCAGCAGCTCGGGACAGGGGTCCCTGGGCCCCTACGAGCAGTACTTC.

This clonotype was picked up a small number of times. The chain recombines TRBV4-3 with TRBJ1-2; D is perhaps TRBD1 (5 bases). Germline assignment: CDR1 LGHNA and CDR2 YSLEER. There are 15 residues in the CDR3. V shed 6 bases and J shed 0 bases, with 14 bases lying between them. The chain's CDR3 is CASSPGTRSNYGYTF. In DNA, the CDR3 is TGCGCCAGCAGTCCCGGGACGCGATCTAACTATGGCTACACCTTC.

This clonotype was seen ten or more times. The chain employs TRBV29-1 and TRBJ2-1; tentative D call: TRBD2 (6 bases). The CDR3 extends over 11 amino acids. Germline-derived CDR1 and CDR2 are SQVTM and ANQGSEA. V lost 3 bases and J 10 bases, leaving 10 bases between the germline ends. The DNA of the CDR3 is TGCAGCGTTGAGGGACTCCCAGAGCAGTTCTTC. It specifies CSVEGLPEQFF.

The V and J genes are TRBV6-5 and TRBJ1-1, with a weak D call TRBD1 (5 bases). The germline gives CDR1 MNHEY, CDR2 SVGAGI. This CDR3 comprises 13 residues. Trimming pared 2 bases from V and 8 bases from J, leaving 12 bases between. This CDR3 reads CASSYGGSGEAFF. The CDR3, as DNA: TGTGCCAGCAGTTACGGGGGATCGGGGGAAGCTTTCTTT.

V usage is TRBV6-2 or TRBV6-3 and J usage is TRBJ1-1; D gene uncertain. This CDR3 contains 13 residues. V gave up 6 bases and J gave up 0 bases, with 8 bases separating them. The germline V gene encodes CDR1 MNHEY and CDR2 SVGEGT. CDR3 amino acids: CASRETLNTEAFF. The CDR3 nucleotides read TGTGCCAGCAGGGAGACATTGAACACTGAAGCTTTCTTT.

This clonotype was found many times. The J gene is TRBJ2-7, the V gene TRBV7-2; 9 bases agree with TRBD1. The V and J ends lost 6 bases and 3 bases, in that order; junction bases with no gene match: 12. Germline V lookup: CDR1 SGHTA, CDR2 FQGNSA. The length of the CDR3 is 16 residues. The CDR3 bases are TGTGCCAGCAGTTCCACAGGGGGCGACTTTTTCTACGAGCAGTACTTC. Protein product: CASSSTGGDFFYEQYF.

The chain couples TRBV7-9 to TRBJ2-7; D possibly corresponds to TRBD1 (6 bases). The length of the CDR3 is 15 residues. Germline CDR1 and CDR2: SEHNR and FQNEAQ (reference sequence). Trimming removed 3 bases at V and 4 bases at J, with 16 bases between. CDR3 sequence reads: CASSLTGTKLYEQYF. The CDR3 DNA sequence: TGTGCCAGCAGCTTGACCGGGACAAAACTTTACGAGCAGTACTTC.

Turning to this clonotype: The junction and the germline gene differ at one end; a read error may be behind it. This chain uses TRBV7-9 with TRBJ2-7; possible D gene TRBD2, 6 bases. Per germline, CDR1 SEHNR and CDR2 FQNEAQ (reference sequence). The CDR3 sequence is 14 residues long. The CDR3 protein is CANSLVAGNYEQYF. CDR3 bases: TGTGCCAACAGCTTAGTGGCGGGGAACTACGAGCAGTACTTC.

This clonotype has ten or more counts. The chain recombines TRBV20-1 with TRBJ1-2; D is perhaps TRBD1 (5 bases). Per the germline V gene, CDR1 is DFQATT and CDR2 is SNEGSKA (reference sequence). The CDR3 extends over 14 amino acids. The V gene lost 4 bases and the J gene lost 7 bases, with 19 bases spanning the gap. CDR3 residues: CSAMTGLVAGGYTF. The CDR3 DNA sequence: TGCAGTGCTATGACGGGGCTAGTGGCGGGTGGCTACACCTTC.

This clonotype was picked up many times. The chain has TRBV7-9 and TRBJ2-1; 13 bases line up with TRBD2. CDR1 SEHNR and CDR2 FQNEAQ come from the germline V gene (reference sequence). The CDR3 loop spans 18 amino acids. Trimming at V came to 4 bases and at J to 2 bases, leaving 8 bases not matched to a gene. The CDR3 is CASSSGLAGMKPYNEQFF. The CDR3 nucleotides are TGTGCCAGCAGCTCGGGACTAGCGGGGATGAAACCCTACAATGAGCAGTTCTTC. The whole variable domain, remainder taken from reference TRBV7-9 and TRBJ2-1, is DTGVSQNPRHKITKRGQNVTFRCDPISEHNRLYWYRQTLGQGPEFLTYFQNEAQLEKSRLLSDRFSAERPKGSFSTLEIQRTEQGDSAMYLCASSSGLAGMKPYNEQFFGPGTRLTVL.

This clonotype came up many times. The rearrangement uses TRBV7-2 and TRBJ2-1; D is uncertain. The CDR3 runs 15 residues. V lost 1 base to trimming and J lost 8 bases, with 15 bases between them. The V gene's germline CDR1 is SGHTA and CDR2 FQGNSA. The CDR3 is CASSLVGLVGDEQFF. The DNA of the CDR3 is TGTGCCAGCAGCTTAGTAGGGCTAGTTGGCGATGAGCAGTTCTTC.

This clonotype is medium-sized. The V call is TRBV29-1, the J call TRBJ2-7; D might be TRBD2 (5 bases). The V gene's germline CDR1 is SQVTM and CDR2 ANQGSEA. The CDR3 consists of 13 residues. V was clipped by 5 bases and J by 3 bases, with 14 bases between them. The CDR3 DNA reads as TGCAGCGTTACTGGACTGGGCATCTACGAGCAGTACTTC. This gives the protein CSVTGLGIYEQYF.

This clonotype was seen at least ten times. CDR3 nucleotides: TGTGCAAGTCGCTTAGAGAGGGGGTGGAGGAACACTGAAGCTTTCTTT. It is translated as CASRLERGWRNTEAFF. The rearrangement links TRBV12-2 to TRBJ1-1; TRBD1 is taken as the D call from the table, unchecked against the DNA. TRBV12-2 is listed as a pseudogene. This CDR3 is built from 16 residues.